The 3 T cell receptor beta chains in this list originate from one sample, sequenced in a study of glioma-infiltrating T cells after dendritic cell vaccination. Assay used: immunoSEQ multiplex PCR; TCRdb lists only in-frame clones, some missing. The table shows 100,000 or so clones, with about 90% occurring only once. Time point described: after dendritic cell vaccination, including at tumor progression/relapse. Specimen: blood, collected after dendritic cell vaccination. These TCRs come from a human donor with glioblastoma.

The chain links TRBV7-3 to TRBJ2-2, with D uncertain. There are 13 residues in the CDR3. The ends were cut back, 3 bases at V and 5 bases at J, with 7 bases in the middle. CDR1 and CDR2 (germline): SGHTA, FQGTGA. DNA of the CDR3: TGTGCCAGCAGCTTTGCCGAGACCGGGGAGCTGTTTTTT. It yields the protein CASSFAETGELFF.

V is TRBV9 and J is TRBJ1-1; 7 bases align to TRBD1. This CDR3 region has 16 residues. V lost 4 bases, J lost 5 bases, and 14 bases stayed unmatched. Germline lookup yields CDR1 SGDLS and CDR2 YYNGEE. CDR3 region: CASSSTGKGARTEAFF. CDR3 DNA: TGTGCCAGCAGCTCGACAGGGAAGGGCGCTAGGACTGAAGCTTTCTTT.

CDR3 residues: CACNPEPGRNEQYF. CDR3 nucleotides: TGTGCCTGTAACCCCGAGCCAGGGCGGAACGAGCAGTACTTC. The rearrangement joins TRBV30 to TRBJ2-7, with D perhaps TRBD1 (5 bases). The length of the CDR3 is 14 residues. Trimming left V 6 bases short and J 5 bases short, with 20 bases between. Germline loops: CDR1 GTSNPN, CDR2 SVGIG (reference sequence).